This T cell receptor beta chain was documented in a study of blood T cells in healthy people across ages. Findings and limits, study-wide: More naive CD4+ cells and higher diversity were found in long-lived than in aged donors.

There are a few counts of this clonotype. Its antigen is still unknown. Mismatch with germline at one junction end may stem from a read error. Next came a second PCR, run for about 6 to 11 cycles, which used a sample-barcoded 5' primer along with a J-beta primer mix. There were at least 3 million CDR3-containing paired-end reads obtained from each sample. TCRdb passed the 5' RACE reads through MiXCR, listing each CDR3 protein once. This table has roughly 800,000 distinct CDR3 sequences, roughly 26% appearing once. This same sample was also taken into another study, of T cells of mothers and their children. That investigation notes: Donation came from three healthy Caucasian mothers together with their six children. Across the analysis, no persistent microchimeric T cell clones were detected.

Material: blood. The sequence was collected from a boy under 18 in good health.

The CDR3: CATSRDKSGSWYEQYF. Here the CDR3 DNA reads TGTGCCACCAGTAGAGATAAGTCGGGGAGCTGGTACGAGCAGTACTTC. The V call is TRBV15, the J call TRBJ2-1; a weak D match, TRBD2 (5 bases). The J call may be faulty, since TRBJ2-7 better matches the DNA end. The CDR3 spans 16 residues. Germline V gene data show CDR1 as LNHNV and CDR2 as YYDKDF (reference sequence).